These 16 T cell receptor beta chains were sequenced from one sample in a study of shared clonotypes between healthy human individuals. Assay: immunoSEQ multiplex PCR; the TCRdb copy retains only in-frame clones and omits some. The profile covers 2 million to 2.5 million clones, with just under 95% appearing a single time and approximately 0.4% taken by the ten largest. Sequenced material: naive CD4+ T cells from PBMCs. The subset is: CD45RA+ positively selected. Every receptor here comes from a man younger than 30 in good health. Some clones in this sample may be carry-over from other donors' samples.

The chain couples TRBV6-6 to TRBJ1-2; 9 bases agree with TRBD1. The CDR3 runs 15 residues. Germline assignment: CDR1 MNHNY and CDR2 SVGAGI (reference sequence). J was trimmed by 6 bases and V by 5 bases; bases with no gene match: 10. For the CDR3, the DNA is TGTGCCAGCAGTACCTCCGTGGACAGGGGTGATGGCTACACCTTC. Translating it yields CASSTSVDRGDGYTF.

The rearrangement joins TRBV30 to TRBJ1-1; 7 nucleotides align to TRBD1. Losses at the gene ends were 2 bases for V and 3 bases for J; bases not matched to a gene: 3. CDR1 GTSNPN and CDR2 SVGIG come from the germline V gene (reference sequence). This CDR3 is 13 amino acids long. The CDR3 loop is CAWSPDRDTEAFF. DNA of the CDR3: TGTGCCTGGAGTCCAGACAGGGACACTGAAGCTTTCTTT.

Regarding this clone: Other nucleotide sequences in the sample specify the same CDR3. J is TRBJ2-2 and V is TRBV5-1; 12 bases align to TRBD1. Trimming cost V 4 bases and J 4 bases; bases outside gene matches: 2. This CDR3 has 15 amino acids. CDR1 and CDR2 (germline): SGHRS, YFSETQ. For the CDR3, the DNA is TGCGCCAGCAGCACGGGACAGGGGGCCACCGGGGAGCTGTTTTTT. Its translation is CASSTGQGATGELFF.

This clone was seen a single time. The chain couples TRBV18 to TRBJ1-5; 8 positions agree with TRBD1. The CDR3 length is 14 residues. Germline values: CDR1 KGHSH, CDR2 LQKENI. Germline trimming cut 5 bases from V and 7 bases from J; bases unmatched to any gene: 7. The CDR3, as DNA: TGTGCCAGCTCATCCGGACAGGGCGGGCAGCCCCAGCATTTT. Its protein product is CASSSGQGGQPQHF.

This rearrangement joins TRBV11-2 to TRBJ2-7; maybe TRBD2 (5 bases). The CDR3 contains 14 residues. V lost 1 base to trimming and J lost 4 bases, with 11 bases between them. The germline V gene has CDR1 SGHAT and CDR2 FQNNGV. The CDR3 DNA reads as TGTGCCAGCAGCTTAGGGACTGGGGTTTACGAGCAGTACTTC. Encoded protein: CASSLGTGVYEQYF.

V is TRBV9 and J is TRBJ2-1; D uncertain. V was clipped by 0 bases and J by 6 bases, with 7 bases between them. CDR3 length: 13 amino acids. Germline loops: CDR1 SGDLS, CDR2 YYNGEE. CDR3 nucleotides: TGTGCCAGCAGCGTAGATCCCTTCAATGAGCAGTTCTTC. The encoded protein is CASSVDPFNEQFF. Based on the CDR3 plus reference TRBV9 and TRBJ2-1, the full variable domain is DSGVTQTPKHLITATGQRVTLRCSPRSGDLSVYWYQQSLDQGLQFLIQYYNGEERAKGNILERFSAQQFPDLHSELNLSSLELGDSALYFCASSVDPFNEQFFGPGTRLTVL.

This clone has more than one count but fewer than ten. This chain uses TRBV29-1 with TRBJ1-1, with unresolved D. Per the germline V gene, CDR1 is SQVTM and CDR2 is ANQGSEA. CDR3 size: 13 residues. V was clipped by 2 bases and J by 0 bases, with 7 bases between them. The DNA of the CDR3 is TGCAGCGTTGAACAGATAGTGAACACTGAAGCTTTCTTT. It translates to CSVEQIVNTEAFF.

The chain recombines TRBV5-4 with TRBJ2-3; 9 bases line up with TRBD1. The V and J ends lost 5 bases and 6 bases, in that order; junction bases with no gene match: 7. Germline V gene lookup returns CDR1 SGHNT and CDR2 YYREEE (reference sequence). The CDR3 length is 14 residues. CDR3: CASSRTGVSDTQYF. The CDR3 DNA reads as TGTGCCAGCAGTCGGACAGGGGTGAGTGATACGCAGTATTTT.

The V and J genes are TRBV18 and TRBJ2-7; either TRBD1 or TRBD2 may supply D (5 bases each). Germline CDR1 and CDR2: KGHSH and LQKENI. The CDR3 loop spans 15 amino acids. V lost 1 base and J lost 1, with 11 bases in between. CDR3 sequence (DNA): TGTGCCAGCTCACCACAGAGGGGAGTATCCTACGAGCAGTACTTC. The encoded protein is CASSPQRGVSYEQYF.

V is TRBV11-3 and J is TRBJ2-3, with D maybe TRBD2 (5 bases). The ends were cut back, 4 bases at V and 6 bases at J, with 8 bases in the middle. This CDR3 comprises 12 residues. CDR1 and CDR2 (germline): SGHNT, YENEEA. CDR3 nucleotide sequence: TGTGCCAGCAGCTCTGGACTCGATACGCAGTATTTT. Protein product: CASSSGLDTQYF.

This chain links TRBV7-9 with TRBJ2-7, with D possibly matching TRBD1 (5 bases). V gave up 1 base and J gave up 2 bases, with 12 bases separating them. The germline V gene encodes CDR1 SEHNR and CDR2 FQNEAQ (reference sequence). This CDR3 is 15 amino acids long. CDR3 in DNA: TGTGCCAGCAGCTTAGTCAGGGTTTCAGCCTACGAGCAGTACTTC. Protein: CASSLVRVSAYEQYF.

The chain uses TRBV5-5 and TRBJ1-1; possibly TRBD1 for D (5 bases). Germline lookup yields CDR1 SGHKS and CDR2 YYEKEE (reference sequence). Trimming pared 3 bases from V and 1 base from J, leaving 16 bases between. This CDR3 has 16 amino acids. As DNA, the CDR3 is TGTGCCAGCAGCTCCACCCCGACAGTCGAGAACACTGAAGCTTTCTTT. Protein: CASSSTPTVENTEAFF. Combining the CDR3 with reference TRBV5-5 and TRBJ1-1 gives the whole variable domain DAGVTQSPTHLIKTRGQQVTLRCSPISGHKSVSWYQQVLGQGPQFIFQYYEKEERGRGNFPDRFSARQFPNYSSELNVNALLLGDSALYLCASSSTPTVENTEAFFGQGTRLTVV.

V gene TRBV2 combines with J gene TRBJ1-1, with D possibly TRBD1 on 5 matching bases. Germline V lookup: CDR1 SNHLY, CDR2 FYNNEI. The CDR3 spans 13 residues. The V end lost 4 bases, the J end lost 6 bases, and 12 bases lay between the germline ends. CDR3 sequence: CASSAGGEAEAFF. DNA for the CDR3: TGTGCCAGCAGTGCTGGGGGGGAAGCTGAAGCTTTCTTT. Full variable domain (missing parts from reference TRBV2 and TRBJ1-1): EPEVTQTPSHQVTQMGQEVILRCVPISNHLYFYWYRQILGQKVEFLVSFYNNEISEKSEIFDDQFSVERPDGSNFTLKIRSTKLEDSAMYFCASSAGGEAEAFFGQGTRLTVV.

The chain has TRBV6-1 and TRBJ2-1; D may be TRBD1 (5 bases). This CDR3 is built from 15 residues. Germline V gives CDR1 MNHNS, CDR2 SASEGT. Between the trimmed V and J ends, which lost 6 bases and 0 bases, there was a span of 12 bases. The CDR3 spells CASSLGGASYNEQFF. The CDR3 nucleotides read TGTGCCAGCAGCTTAGGTGGGGCCTCCTACAATGAGCAGTTCTTC.

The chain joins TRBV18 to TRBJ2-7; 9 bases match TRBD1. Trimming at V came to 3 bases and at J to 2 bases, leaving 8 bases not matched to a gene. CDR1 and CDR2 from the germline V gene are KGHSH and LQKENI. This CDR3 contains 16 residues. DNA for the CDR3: TGTGCCAGCTCACCGCCCGGACAGGGGAGAACCTACGAGCAGTACTTC. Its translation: CASSPPGQGRTYEQYF.

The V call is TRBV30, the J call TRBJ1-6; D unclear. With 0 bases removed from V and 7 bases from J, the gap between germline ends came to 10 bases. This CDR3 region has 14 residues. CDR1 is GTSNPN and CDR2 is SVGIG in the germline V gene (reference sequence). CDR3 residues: CAWSVWGDNSPLHF. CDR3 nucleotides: TGTGCCTGGAGTGTATGGGGAGACAATTCACCCCTCCACTTT.